This T cell receptor (beta chain) originates from a study of a mutant IDH1 vaccine in newly diagnosed glioma. Overall study: Radiotherapy, temozolomide, or both had been given previously, and both were given to most.

From germline, CDR1 is SEHNR and CDR2 FQNEAQ (reference sequence). The CDR3 loop spans 16 amino acids. V was pared by 5 bases and J by 7 bases, with 14 bases of the junction left unmatched. Time point reported: week 5, during vaccination. In the vaccine, a single dose held 300 ug of the mutant IDH1 20-mer peptide, along with topical imiquimod. TCRdb's table, derived via immunoSEQ multiplex PCR, lists solely in-frame clones and lacks some. Of around 58,000 clones listed, around 81% are singletons. On this clone itself: Its antigen is unidentified.

Source: PBMCs, taken from a glioma patient whose treatment included an IDH1 peptide vaccine. This rearrangement joins TRBV7-9 to TRBJ2-1; 7 bases agree with TRBD2. The receptor was derived from a young man with glioma. The CDR3 is CASSPGGAGVRNEQFF. The CDR3 DNA reads TGTGCCAGCAGCCCCGGCGGGGCGGGGGTACGGAATGAGCAGTTCTTC. The complete variable domain, with remaining parts taken from reference TRBV7-9 and TRBJ2-1, reads DTGVSQNPRHKITKRGQNVTFRCDPISEHNRLYWYRQTLGQGPEFLTYFQNEAQLEKSRLLSDRFSAERPKGSFSTLEIQRTEQGDSAMYLCASSPGGAGVRNEQFFGPGTRLTVL.